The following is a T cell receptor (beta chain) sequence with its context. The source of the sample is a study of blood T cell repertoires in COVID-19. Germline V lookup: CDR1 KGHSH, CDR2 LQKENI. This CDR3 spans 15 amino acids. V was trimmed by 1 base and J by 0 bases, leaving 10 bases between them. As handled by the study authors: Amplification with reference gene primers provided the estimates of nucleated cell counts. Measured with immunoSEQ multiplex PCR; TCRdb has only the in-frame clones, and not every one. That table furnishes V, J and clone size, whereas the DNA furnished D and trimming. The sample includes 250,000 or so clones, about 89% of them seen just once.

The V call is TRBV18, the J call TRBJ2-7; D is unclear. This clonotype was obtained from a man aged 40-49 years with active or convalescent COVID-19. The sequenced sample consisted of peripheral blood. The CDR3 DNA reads TGTGCCAGCTCACCACTGCAGGATAGCTCCTACGAGCAGTACTTC. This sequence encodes CASSPLQDSSYEQYF. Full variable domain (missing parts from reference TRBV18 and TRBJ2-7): NAGVMQNPRHLVRRRGQEARLRCSPMKGHSHVYWYRQLPEEGLKFMVYLQKENIIDESGMPKERFSAEFPKEGPSILRIQQVVRGDSAAYFCASSPLQDSSYEQYFGPGTRLTVT.